This T cell receptor beta chain was recovered during a study of shared clonotypes between healthy human individuals. For the study at large: Researchers drew samples from a couple of women and three men aged 18 to 49. Regarding the study as a whole: Incompleteness in sorted-subset sequencing, despite large depth, was shown by rarefaction.

As to this clone: What it binds is unknown.

Sequencing was performed with immunoSEQ multiplex PCR; in TCRdb, only in-frame clones are kept and a portion is missing. The profile shows 1,500,000 or so clones, roughly 96% of them singletons. This CDR3 has 11 amino acids. Germline V gene data show CDR1 as GTSNPN and CDR2 as SVGIG (reference sequence). V lost 7 bases and J 5 bases, leaving 10 bases between the germline ends. The chain recombines TRBV30 with TRBJ2-3; no clear D. Sequenced: naive CD4+ T cells sorted from blood. Subset defined: CD45RA+ positively selected. The sequence was collected from a man between 25 and 39 years old in good health. The CDR3 here is CAFRALDTQYF. In DNA form, the CDR3 reads TGTGCCTTCCGGGCCCTAGATACGCAGTATTTT.